This T cell receptor (beta chain) comes out of a study of blood T cells in healthy people across ages (dated by TCRdb to between 2015 and 2016). Background on the whole study: In model experiments, template switching captured about one uniquely barcoded TCR beta cDNA molecule for every two T cells. Age-related changes in TCR beta repertoire diversity were measured in the study by deep sequencing normalized with unique cDNA molecular identifiers. Four age groups were formed from the donors: young (average about 17 years), middle-aged (approximately 40), aged (roughly 56) and long-lived (around 80). To avoid experimental bias, donors of different ages were randomly spread across the sequencing lanes. Using the same blood draw, the study looked at two additional independent replicas of 1 million unique cDNA reads for two donors, one aged 18 to 30 and the other aged 80 or older.

The method was 5' RACE. TCRdb lists the instrument as Illumina HiSeq 2500. A second PCR of about 6 to 12 cycles was run with a J-beta primer mix and a sample-barcoded 5' primer. Each TCR beta cDNA molecule received a unique molecular identifier from a template-switch 5' adaptor carrying 12 random nucleotides. Each sample yielded at least 2.5 million CDR3-containing paired-end reads. All of the RNA was converted into first-strand cDNA using the Mint cDNA synthesis kit, with a TRBC-specific oligonucleotide serving as the primer. After uracil-DNA glycosylase treatment, a first 18-cycle PCR used universal primers M1SS and BC2_uni_R on all cDNA. In the original analysis: For normalization, 1 million high-quality reads were randomly selected from each sample, with every read carrying a distinct molecular identifier. Reads with shared molecular identifiers were discarded instead of being binned into consensus sequences. MiTCR, with a Q25 quality threshold and the strictest error-elimination algorithm, was used for CDR3 identification, clonotype clustering and error correction. A nonparametric unseen species model with Euler transformation was used to estimate lower-bound total TCR beta diversity. Using fastp at Q25 and MiXCR, TCRdb reprocessed the public reads and kept productive beta chains. Entries are consolidated by CDR3 protein sequence, retaining the most common genes and DNA. TCRdb, rather than the study authors, made the V and J calls. Present in this sample are around 990,000 distinct CDR3 sequences, approximately 38% of which were seen just once. The ten largest clones capture less than 15% of the sample.

Remarks on this clonotype: Its antigen has not been determined. Base qualities are not at hand, and no much larger clone is one base apart.

Systemically healthy Caucasian individuals from Russia, around 38 in total and aged roughly 6 to 100 years, were included as donors. Roughly 10 milliliters of peripheral blood were drawn from each donor into EDTA-treated Vacutainer tubes. Ficoll-Paque density-gradient centrifugation was used to isolate PBMCs, with at least 6 million obtained per sample. Trizol reagent was used to extract total RNA from the PBMCs, yielding at least 5 micrograms per sample. The percentages of naive CD45RAhigh/CD27high T cells were determined by flow cytometry on a PBMC aliquot from every donor. Overall study results and their limits: Estimates of total diversity from one million sequenced T cells were regarded as lower bounds and underestimates. Since profiling was done on bulk unsorted PBMCs, naive and antigen-experienced compartments could not be conclusively compared. Compared with the aged group, the long-lived group had more naive CD4+ T cells, fewer expanded clones and increased TCR diversity, a pattern suggesting age selection. Observed TCR beta diversity per million T cells fell roughly linearly with age, and a significant reduction was already apparent by age about 38. Because the CMV infection status of the donors was unknown, age-related changes in expanded clonotypes may potentially have been confounded. Observed TCR beta diversity correlated strongly with the percentage of naive T cells measured by flow cytometry.

Sample: blood. The sequence was collected from a man aged 18 to 35 in good health.

DNA sequence: TGCAGCGTTGAGGTCAACACAGATACGCAGTATTTT. Translated, this is CSVEVNTDTQYF. The chain employs TRBV29-1 and TRBJ2-3; the D gene identity is not certain. In the germline V gene, CDR1 corresponds to SQVTM and CDR2 to ANQGSEA. The CDR3 contains 12 residues, cysteine and phenylalanine counted. Only the CDR3 DNA is retained, 36 bases long and in frame from the first base. Deletion took 3 bases off V and 2 bases off J, with a span of 6 bases between the germline ends.